This T cell receptor (beta chain) originates from a study of cytomegalovirus exposure and HLA in healthy donors. Study-wide results and caveats: Usually a TCR sequence was rare, but some public TCRs were found in many donors. What a later analysis showed was that several of the most significant clusters appeared linked to common viral pathogens. Highly shared variants forming one cluster were likely a sequencing artifact. Most of the CMV-associated TCR beta chains (in a later analysis) appeared to be HLA-restricted.

Germline CDR1 SGHTA, CDR2 FQGNSA. The CDR3 spans 14 residues. Trimming at V came to 6 bases and at J to 6 bases, leaving 5 bases not matched to a gene. The PCR had 60 Vbeta and 13 Jbeta primers. The protocol was immunoSEQ multiplex PCR, while the TCRdb copy is restricted to in-frame clones and leaves out a portion. Of about 150,000 clones detected, 70% to 90% appear once; the ten largest clones hold about 2.1%. With respect to this clone: As yet, its antigen is unknown.

V usage is TRBV7-2 and J usage is TRBJ2-1, with 10 positions matching TRBD2. The sample comprised PBMCs. The TCR sequence derives from a woman aged 18-29 years in good health and CMV-seronegative. CDR3 nucleotides: TGTGCCAGCAGTACGGGACTAGCGAGCAATGAGCAGTTCTTC. Its protein is CASSTGLASNEQFF.